This T cell receptor (beta chain) was documented in a study of PD-1 blockade in mismatch repair-deficient tumors. Overall study findings and caveats: Rapid post-treatment expansion, then contraction, generally preceding radiologic response, marked tumor-resident clones.

Here immunoSEQ multiplex PCR was the method, and the copy in TCRdb shows in-frame clones only, minus some. The repertoire holds 56,000 or so clones, with around 73% as singletons. The J segment lost 5 bases and the V segment lost 0 bases, leaving 9 bases of the junction unmatched. CDR3 size: 16 residues. CDR1 is SGHRS, CDR2 YFSETQ, per germline. PCR or immunohistochemistry showed mismatch repair deficiency in every enrolled patient. As regards this clone: Its antigen remains unknown.

The sequenced sample was peripheral blood, obtained 4 weeks after starting pembrolizumab. The sequence came from an adult with mismatch repair-deficient cancer. The rearrangement links TRBV5-1 to TRBJ2-7; 9 bases align to TRBD2. CDR3 sequence: CASSLESGRSSHEQYF. CDR3 bases: TGCGCCAGCAGCTTGGAAAGCGGGAGGTCTTCCCACGAGCAGTACTTC.